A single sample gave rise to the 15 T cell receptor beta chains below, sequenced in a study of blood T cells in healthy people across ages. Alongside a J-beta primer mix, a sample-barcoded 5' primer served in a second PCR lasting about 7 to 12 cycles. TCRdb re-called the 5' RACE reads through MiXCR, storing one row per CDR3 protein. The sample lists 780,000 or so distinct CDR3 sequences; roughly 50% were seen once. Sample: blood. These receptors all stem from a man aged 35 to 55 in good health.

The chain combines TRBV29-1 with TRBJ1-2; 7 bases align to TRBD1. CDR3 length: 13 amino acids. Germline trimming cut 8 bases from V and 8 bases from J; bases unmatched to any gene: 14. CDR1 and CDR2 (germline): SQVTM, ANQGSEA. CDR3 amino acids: CSSHSSGTVGYTF. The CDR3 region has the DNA TGCAGCTCCCACTCATCCGGGACAGTCGGCTACACCTTC.

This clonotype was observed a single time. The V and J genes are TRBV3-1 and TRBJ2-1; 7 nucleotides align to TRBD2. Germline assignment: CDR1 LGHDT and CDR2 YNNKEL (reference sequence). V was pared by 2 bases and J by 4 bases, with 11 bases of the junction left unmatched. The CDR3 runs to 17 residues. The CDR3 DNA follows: TGTGCCAGCAGCCAACTCCAAGGGCGGGAGCCTTACAATGAGCAGTTCTTC. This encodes CASSQLQGREPYNEQFF.

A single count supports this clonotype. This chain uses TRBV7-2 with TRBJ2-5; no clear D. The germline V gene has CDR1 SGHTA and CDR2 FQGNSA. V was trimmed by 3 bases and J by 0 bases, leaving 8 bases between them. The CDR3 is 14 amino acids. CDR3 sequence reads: CASSFGDNQETQYF. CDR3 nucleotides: TGTGCCAGCAGCTTCGGAGACAACCAAGAGACCCAGTACTTC. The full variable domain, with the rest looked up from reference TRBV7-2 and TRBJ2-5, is GAGVSQSPSNKVTEKGKDVELRCDPISGHTALYWYRQSLGQGLEFLIYFQGNSAPDKSGLPSDRFSAERTGGSVSTLTIQRTQQEDSAVYLCASSFGDNQETQYFGPGTRLLVL.

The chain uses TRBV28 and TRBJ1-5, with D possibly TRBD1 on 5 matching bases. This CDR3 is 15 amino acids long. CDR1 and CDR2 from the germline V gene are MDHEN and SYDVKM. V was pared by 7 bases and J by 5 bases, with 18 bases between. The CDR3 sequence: CASTKPSGTDQPQHF. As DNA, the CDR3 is TGTGCCAGCACCAAACCGTCAGGGACCGATCAGCCCCAGCATTTT.

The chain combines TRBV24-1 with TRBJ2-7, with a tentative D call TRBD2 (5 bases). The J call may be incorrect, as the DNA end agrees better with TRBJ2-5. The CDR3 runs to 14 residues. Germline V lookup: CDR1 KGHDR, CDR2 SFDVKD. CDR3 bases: TGTGCCACCGGAGATCTTACACCGGGGGAGACCCAGTACTTC. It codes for CATGDLTPGETQYF.

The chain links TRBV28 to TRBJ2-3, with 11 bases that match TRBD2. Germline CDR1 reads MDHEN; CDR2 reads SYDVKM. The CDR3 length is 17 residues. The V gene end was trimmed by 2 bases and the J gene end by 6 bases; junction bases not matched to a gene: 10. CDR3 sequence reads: CASSLPGTSGPQDTQYF. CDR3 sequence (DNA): TGTGCCAGCAGTTTACCCGGGACTAGCGGTCCTCAGGATACGCAGTATTTT.

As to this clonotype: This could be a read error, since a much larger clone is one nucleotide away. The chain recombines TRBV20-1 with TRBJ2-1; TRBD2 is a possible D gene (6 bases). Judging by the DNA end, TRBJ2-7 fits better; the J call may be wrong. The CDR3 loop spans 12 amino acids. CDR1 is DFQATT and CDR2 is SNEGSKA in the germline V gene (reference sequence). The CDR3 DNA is TGCAGCGGGGGTGGGATTCGGAATGAGCAGTACTTC. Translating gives CSGGGIRNEQYF.

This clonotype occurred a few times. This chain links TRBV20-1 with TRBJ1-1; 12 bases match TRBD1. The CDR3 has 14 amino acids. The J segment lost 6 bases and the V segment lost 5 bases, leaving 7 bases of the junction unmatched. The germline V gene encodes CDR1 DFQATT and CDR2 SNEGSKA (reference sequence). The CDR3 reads CSAETGTGGPEAFF. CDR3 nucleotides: TGCAGTGCTGAAACCGGGACAGGGGGCCCTGAAGCTTTCTTT.

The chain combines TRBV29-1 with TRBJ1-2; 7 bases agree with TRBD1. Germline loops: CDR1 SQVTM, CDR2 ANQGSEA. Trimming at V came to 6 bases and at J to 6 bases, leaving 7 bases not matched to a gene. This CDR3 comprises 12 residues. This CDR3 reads CSVRGQFDGYTF. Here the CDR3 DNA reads TGCAGCGTCCGGGGACAGTTCGATGGCTACACCTTC.

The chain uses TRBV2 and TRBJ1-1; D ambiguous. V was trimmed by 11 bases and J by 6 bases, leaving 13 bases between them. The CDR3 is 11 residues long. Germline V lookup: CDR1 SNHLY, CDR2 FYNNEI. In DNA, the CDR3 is TGTGCCGCGAGGAGGCTCGCTGAAGCTTTCTTT. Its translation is CAARRLAEAFF. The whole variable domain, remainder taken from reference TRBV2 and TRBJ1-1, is EPEVTQTPSHQVTQMGQEVILRCVPISNHLYFYWYRQILGQKVEFLVSFYNNEISEKSEIFDDQFSVERPDGSNFTLKIRSTKLEDSAMYFCAARRLAEAFFGQGTRLTVV.

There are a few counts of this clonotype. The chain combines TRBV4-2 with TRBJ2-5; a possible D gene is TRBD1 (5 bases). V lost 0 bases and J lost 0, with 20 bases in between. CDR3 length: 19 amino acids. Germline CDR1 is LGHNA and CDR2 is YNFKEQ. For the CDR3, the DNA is TGTGCCAGCAGCCAAGATATCTATAGGGGCCGCGAGTACCAAGAGACCCAGTACTTC. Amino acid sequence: CASSQDIYRGREYQETQYF.

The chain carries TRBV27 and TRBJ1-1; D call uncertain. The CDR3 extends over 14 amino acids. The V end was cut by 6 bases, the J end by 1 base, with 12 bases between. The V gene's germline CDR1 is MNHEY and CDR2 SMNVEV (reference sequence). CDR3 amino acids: CASSDQVTNTEAFF. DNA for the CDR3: TGTGCCAGCAGCGATCAGGTGACGAACACTGAAGCTTTCTTT.

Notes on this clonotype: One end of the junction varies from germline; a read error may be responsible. The CDR3 nucleotides are TGTGCCAGCAGTTTGGGGGTCGGCTTC. It is translated as CASSLGVGF. V is TRBV12-3 or TRBV12-4 and J is TRBJ2-5; D assignment may be TRBD1 or TRBD2 (5 bases each). CDR3 length: 9 amino acids.

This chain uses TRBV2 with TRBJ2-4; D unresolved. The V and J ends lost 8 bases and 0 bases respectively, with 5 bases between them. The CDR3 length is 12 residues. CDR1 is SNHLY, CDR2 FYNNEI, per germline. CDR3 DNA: TGTGCCAGCGCCCCAGCCAAAAACATTCAGTACTTC. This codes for CASAPAKNIQYF.

CDR3 sequence reads: CASTPGRAIDTQYF. The DNA for the CDR3 is TGTGCCAGCACCCCGGGGAGGGCCATAGATACGCAGTATTTT. The chain is built from TRBV11-3 and TRBJ2-3; 7 bases match TRBD2. Trimming cost V 7 bases and J 5 bases; bases outside gene matches: 9. This CDR3 has 14 residues. Germline assignment: CDR1 SGHNT and CDR2 YENEEA.